Each of the 7 T cell receptor beta chains below was sequenced from the same sample in a study of cytomegalovirus exposure and HLA in healthy donors. Amplification used 60 Vbeta primers and 13 Jbeta primers. The method was immunoSEQ multiplex PCR; TCRdb's version includes in-frame clones alone and lacks a portion of them. The data hold approximately 180,000 clones, with 81% observed a single time. The sequenced sample consisted of PBMCs. Source of these receptors: a man aged 18 to 30 in good health and CMV-seronegative.

This chain uses TRBV2 with TRBJ1-5; 9 bases fit TRBD1. From germline, CDR1 is SNHLY and CDR2 FYNNEI. This CDR3 is 14 amino acids long. Unmatched junction bases numbered 7, after V lost 6 bases and J lost 7 bases. This CDR3 reads CASSGDRVSQPQHF. The CDR3 region has the DNA TGTGCCAGCAGCGGGGACAGGGTGTCCCAGCCCCAGCATTTT.

The CDR3 loop is CASSADTTQLNYGYTF. The CDR3 region has the DNA TGTGCCAGCAGCGCGGACACTACTCAATTAAACTATGGCTACACCTTC. The chain carries TRBV7-9 and TRBJ1-2, with D perhaps matching TRBD1 (5 bases). Trimming cost V 5 bases and J 2 bases, with 18 bases left between them. Germline CDR1 is SEHNR and CDR2 is FQNEAQ (reference sequence). This CDR3 has 16 amino acids.

The chain has TRBV7-2 and TRBJ1-2; D gene unclear. Looked up from germline, CDR1 is SGHTA and CDR2 is FQGNSA. V shed 2 bases and J shed 8 bases, with 21 bases lying between them. The CDR3 is 16 residues long. As DNA, the CDR3 is TGTGCCAGCAGCTTATTCACGTCCAGGCCCCAAGTAGGCTACACCTTC. It is translated as CASSLFTSRPQVGYTF.

The rearrangement uses TRBV5-1 and TRBJ1-2; no definite D call. V gave up 0 bases and J gave up 4 bases, with 13 bases separating them. The CDR3 extends over 15 amino acids. CDR1 is SGHRS, CDR2 YFSETQ, per germline. CDR3: CASSLDPGAAYGYTF. The CDR3 DNA sequence: TGCGCCAGCAGCTTGGACCCCGGAGCCGCCTATGGCTACACCTTC.

Only one count was recorded for this clone. The CDR3 DNA is TGTGCCAGCAGTTTTTTGACAGGGGGATCACCCCTCCACTTT. Protein: CASSFLTGGSPLHF. The rearrangement links TRBV27 to TRBJ1-6; 9 bases line up with TRBD1. Trimming at V came to 3 bases and at J to 10 bases, leaving 4 bases not matched to a gene. CDR1 and CDR2 from the germline V gene are MNHEY and SMNVEV (reference sequence). The CDR3 runs 14 residues.

This rearrangement joins TRBV9 to TRBJ2-3; TRBD2 agrees at 9 bases. CDR3 size: 15 residues. V shed 0 bases, J shed 4 bases, and the junction held 3 bases outside the gene matches. Germline V gene lookup returns CDR1 SGDLS and CDR2 YYNGEE. The CDR3 DNA is TGTGCCAGCAGCGTAGGGGTAGCGGGGGCAGATACGCAGTATTTT. It encodes CASSVGVAGADTQYF.

V gene TRBV12-2 combines with J gene TRBJ2-7; TRBD1 is the table's D call, not checked against the DNA. TRBV12-2 is classified as a pseudogene. The CDR3 covers 16 residues. This chain's CDR3 is CASRLEIQTGSYEQYF. CDR3 in DNA: TGTGCAAGTCGCTTAGAAATACAGACAGGCTCCTACGAGCAGTACTTC.